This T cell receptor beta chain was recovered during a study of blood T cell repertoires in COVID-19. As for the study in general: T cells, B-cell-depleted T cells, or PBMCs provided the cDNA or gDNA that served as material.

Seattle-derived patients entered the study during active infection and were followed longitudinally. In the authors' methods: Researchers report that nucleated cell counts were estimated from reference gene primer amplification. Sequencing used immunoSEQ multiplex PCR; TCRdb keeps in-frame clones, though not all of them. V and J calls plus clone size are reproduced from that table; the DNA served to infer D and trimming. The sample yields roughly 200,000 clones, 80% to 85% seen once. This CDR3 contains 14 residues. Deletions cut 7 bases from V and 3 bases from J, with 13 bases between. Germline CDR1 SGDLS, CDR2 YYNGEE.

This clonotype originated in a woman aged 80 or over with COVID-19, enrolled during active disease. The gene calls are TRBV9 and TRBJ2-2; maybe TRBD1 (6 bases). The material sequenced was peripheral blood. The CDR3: CASGHRADTGELFF. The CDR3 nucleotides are TGTGCCAGCGGGCACAGGGCAGACACCGGGGAGCTGTTTTTT.